One and the same sample provided the 27 T cell receptor beta chains below, sequenced in a study of T-cell reconstitution after alpha-beta-depleted transplantation in children (dated by TCRdb to about 2016). The protocol used for the library was PCR. Sequencing used an Illumina HiSeq 2500. TCR libraries were prepared with molecular barcoding, using unique molecular identifiers to normalize TCRbeta repertoire quantification. TCRdb trimmed the raw reads at Q25, called clones with MiXCR and kept productive beta chains. Entries are consolidated by CDR3 protein sequence, retaining the most common genes and DNA. Across this sample there are just under 350,000 distinct CDR3 sequences, with around 16% seen only once. Clones ranked in the top ten supply roughly 41% of the sample. The sample's treatment or condition label, decoded: allogeneic hematopoietic cell transplantation with graft depleted of TCRalphabeta T cells and CD19 B cells.

The specimen was PBMCs, mostly from graft donor cells, collected 360 days after TCRalphabeta/CD19-depleted stem cell transplant. Source of these receptors: a male patient under 10 years old who had a stem cell transplant for acute lymphoblastic leukemia, so the T cells may come from the graft donor.

This sequence joins TRBV28 and TRBJ2-4, with a tentative D call TRBD1 (5 bases). The ends were cut back, 8 bases at V and 0 bases at J, with 20 bases in the middle. This CDR3 contains 17 residues. Germline values: CDR1 MDHEN, CDR2 SYDVKM. The CDR3 loop reads CASQKGMWWKAKNIQYF. The DNA of the CDR3 is TGTGCCAGCCAAAAGGGGATGTGGTGGAAAGCCAAAAACATTCAGTACTTC.

The gene calls are TRBV30 and TRBJ2-7; possible D gene TRBD2, 6 bases. Trimming removed 0 bases at V and 2 bases at J, with 11 bases between. The CDR3 extends over 14 amino acids. Germline V gives CDR1 GTSNPN, CDR2 SVGIG (reference sequence). The CDR3 DNA sequence: TGTGCCTGGAGTGTATGGCGGGGTCCCTACGAGCAGTACTTC. Translating it yields CAWSVWRGPYEQYF.

The chain combines TRBV11-1 with TRBJ2-5, with unresolved D. This CDR3 is built from 11 residues. Germline V gives CDR1 SGHAT, CDR2 FQDESV (reference sequence). Trimming stripped 5 bases from V and 5 bases from J, with 6 bases between. The CDR3: CASSTWETQYF. Written as DNA, the CDR3 is TGTGCCAGCAGCACGTGGGAGACCCAGTACTTC.

This clonotype was seen a few times. This sequence joins TRBV4-1 and TRBJ2-3, with TRBD2 matching over 8 bases. The ends lost 0 bases at V and 1 base at J; junction bases unmatched: 21. Germline assignment: CDR1 MGHRA and CDR2 YSYEKL. The CDR3 contains 22 residues. CDR3 loop: CASSQDAAWTDAGGLGTDTQYF. CDR3 bases: TGCGCCAGCAGCCAAGATGCTGCTTGGACAGATGCGGGGGGTTTGGGCACAGATACGCAGTATTTT.

This clonotype turned up a few times. V and J are TRBV27 and TRBJ1-3, with D tentatively TRBD1 (6 bases). The CDR3 covers 14 residues. The germline V and J ends were trimmed by 6 bases and 2 bases, with 11 bases remaining between them. Per germline, CDR1 MNHEY and CDR2 SMNVEV (reference sequence). The CDR3 here is CASSPGTTGNTIYF. CDR3 coding DNA: TGTGCCAGCAGCCCCGGGACAACTGGAAACACCATATATTTT.

This rearrangement joins TRBV12-3 or TRBV12-4 to TRBJ2-1; TRBD1 aligns across 9 bases. The CDR3 sequence is 14 residues long. V shed 8 bases, J shed 7 bases, and the junction held 9 bases outside the gene matches. The CDR3 here is CASRGDRVRNEQFF. CDR3 DNA sequence: TGTGCCAGCCGGGGGGACAGGGTGAGGAATGAGCAGTTCTTC.

The chain uses TRBV4-1 and TRBJ1-4; 7 positions agree with TRBD1. The ends lost 4 bases at V and 6 bases at J; junction bases unmatched: 20. CDR1 and CDR2 from the germline V gene are MGHRA and YSYEKL. The CDR3 runs 19 residues. CDR3 protein: CASSRPIGQVLVQDEKLFF. As DNA, the CDR3 is TGCGCCAGCAGCCGCCCTATAGGACAGGTCCTCGTGCAGGATGAAAAACTGTTTTTT.

There are many counts of this clonotype. The CDR3 DNA follows: TGTGCCAGCAGCGTCCGGGACAGGGGGCCAGATACGCAGTATTTT. This sequence encodes CASSVRDRGPDTQYF. The chain recombines TRBV9 with TRBJ2-3; 12 nucleotides align to TRBD1. The CDR3 is 15 amino acids. With 2 bases clipped from V and 4 bases from J, the junction kept 2 bases outside the gene matches. Looked up from germline, CDR1 is SGDLS and CDR2 is YYNGEE.

The table lists this clonotype with a few counts. The chain joins TRBV7-8 to TRBJ2-3; D call uncertain. CDR1 is SGHVS, CDR2 FQNEAQ, per germline. This CDR3 contains 13 residues. Trimming took off 1 base at V and 6 bases at J, with 8 bases between the two ends. The CDR3 sequence: CASSLGAADTQYF. CDR3 sequence (DNA): TGTGCCAGCAGCTTAGGGGCGGCGGATACGCAGTATTTT.

CDR3 sequence: CASSRSYAGTGGLHRTDTQYF. DNA for the CDR3: TGTGCCAGCAGTCGAAGTTACGCTGGGACAGGGGGACTTCATCGCACAGATACGCAGTATTTT. The chain couples TRBV27 to TRBJ2-3; 11 bases line up with TRBD1. The J segment lost 1 base and the V segment lost 5 bases, leaving 20 bases of the junction unmatched. Looked up from germline, CDR1 is MNHEY and CDR2 is SMNVEV (reference sequence). There are 21 residues in the CDR3.

This chain links TRBV20-1 with TRBJ2-2; D is possibly TRBD1 or TRBD2 (7 bases each). The CDR3 spans 17 residues. The germline V and J ends were trimmed by 4 bases and 3 bases, with 21 bases remaining between them. Germline V gene data show CDR1 as DFQATT and CDR2 as SNEGSKA (reference sequence). CDR3 in DNA: TGCAGTGCTACCGCGGGACTACCCGGGACAGACACCGGGGAGCTGTTTTTT. This translates into CSATAGLPGTDTGELFF.

The gene calls are TRBV4-3 and TRBJ2-2; weak D call: TRBD2 (6 bases). This CDR3 has 17 amino acids. Trimming took off 4 bases at V and 2 bases at J, with 17 bases between the two ends. Germline CDR1 reads LGHNA; CDR2 reads YSLEER. The CDR3, as DNA: TGCGCCAGCAGCCGCCTCCCGGCGGGGCCAAACACCGGGGAGCTGTTTTTT. The encoded protein is CASSRLPAGPNTGELFF.

J is TRBJ2-1 and V is TRBV28; 7 bases match TRBD1. This CDR3 region has 16 residues. V lost 6 bases to trimming and J lost 9 bases; unmatched junction nucleotides: 17. Germline CDR1 is MDHEN and CDR2 is SYDVKM. CDR3 in amino acids: CASRTQGQRRTSEQFF. The CDR3 DNA reads TGTGCCAGCAGGACCCAGGGACAGAGGAGAACAAGTGAGCAGTTCTTC.

V and J are TRBV5-1 and TRBJ2-3; 7 positions match TRBD1. This CDR3 is 15 amino acids long. The germline gives CDR1 SGHRS, CDR2 YFSETQ. Trimming cost V 7 bases and J 2 bases; bases outside gene matches: 10. CDR3 sequence (DNA): TGCGCCAGCGGGCGGCAGACAGGGCACACAGATACGCAGTATTTT. As protein: CASGRQTGHTDTQYF.

This rearrangement joins TRBV6-2 or TRBV6-3 to TRBJ2-3, with 9 bases identical to TRBD2. The germline gives CDR1 MNHEY, CDR2 SVGEGT. The CDR3 has 14 amino acids. The V and J ends lost 4 bases and 5 bases, in that order; junction bases with no gene match: 4. The CDR3 nucleotides read TGTGCCAGCAGTTGGCGGGAGGGCCGAGATACGCAGTATTTT. Residues: CASSWREGRDTQYF.

This clonotype was seen more than once but under ten times. The chain is built from TRBV5-1 and TRBJ1-2; D perhaps matches TRBD1 (5 bases). The germline V gene encodes CDR1 SGHRS and CDR2 YFSETQ. The CDR3 is 14 residues long. V lost 4 bases and J 1 base, leaving 11 bases between the germline ends. For the CDR3, the DNA is TGCGCCAGCAGCACCCGACAGAGTAACTATGGCTACACCTTC. It translates to CASSTRQSNYGYTF.

The sample holds a few counts of this clonotype. The V call is TRBV20-1, the J call TRBJ2-3; no firm D call. Per the germline V gene, CDR1 is DFQATT and CDR2 is SNEGSKA (reference sequence). V was clipped by 2 bases and J by 4 bases, with 7 bases between them. The length of the CDR3 is 12 residues. The CDR3: CSARPRPDTQYF. In DNA, the CDR3 is TGCAGTGCTAGACCTAGACCAGATACGCAGTATTTT.

This clonotype was picked up many times. The rearrangement joins TRBV5-5 to TRBJ2-1, with 12 bases matching TRBD2. Germline lookup yields CDR1 SGHKS and CDR2 YYEKEE (reference sequence). The CDR3 loop spans 16 amino acids. With V trimmed by 7 bases and J by 5 bases, 10 bases remained unmatched. Here the CDR3 reads CASSSLAGGPNNEQFF. CDR3 in DNA: TGTGCCAGCTCGTCTCTAGCGGGAGGGCCGAACAATGAGCAGTTCTTC.

In its sample, this clonotype was seen a few times. The V call is TRBV4-2, the J call TRBJ1-1, with no clear D. Germline values: CDR1 LGHNA, CDR2 YNFKEQ. V lost 0 bases, J lost 4 bases, and 9 bases lay in between. This CDR3 is built from 14 residues. The CDR3 coding sequence is TGTGCCAGCAGCCAAGATTACGCACGCACTGAAGCTTTCTTT. Protein: CASSQDYARTEAFF.

This clonotype has at least ten counts. This chain joins TRBV4-1 and TRBJ2-3, with D uncertain. Trimming took 0 bases from V and 7 from J, leaving 8 bases between them. The CDR3 is 13 residues long. The germline V gene encodes CDR1 MGHRA and CDR2 YSYEKL. CDR3 region: CASSQEPRNTQYF. CDR3 nucleotides: TGCGCCAGCAGCCAAGAACCCCGGAATACGCAGTATTTT.

This clonotype was counted between two and nine times. The chain employs TRBV5-1 and TRBJ2-1; a possible D gene is TRBD2 (5 bases). V lost 0 bases and J 4 bases, leaving 11 bases between the germline ends. Germline-derived CDR1 and CDR2 are SGHRS and YFSETQ. This CDR3 is built from 15 residues. CDR3 sequence (DNA): TGCGCCAGCAGCTTGGTCGTGGGAGCGTACAATGAGCAGTTCTTC. Translating gives CASSLVVGAYNEQFF.

Ten or more counts support this clonotype. The chain has TRBV29-1 and TRBJ2-7; D not certain. This CDR3 has 11 residues. Germline V gene data show CDR1 as SQVTM and CDR2 as ANQGSEA. V gave up 4 bases and J gave up 3 bases, with 7 bases separating them. The CDR3 nucleotides read TGCAGCGTTGTCGGCGGCTACGAGCAGTACTTC. Translating it yields CSVVGGYEQYF.

This clonotype was counted only a few times. The rearrangement joins TRBV29-1 to TRBJ2-1; 8 bases are a match to TRBD2. V shed 4 bases, J shed 5 bases, and the junction held 4 bases outside the gene matches. The CDR3 loop spans 13 amino acids. Germline CDR1 and CDR2: SQVTM and ANQGSEA. Here the CDR3 DNA reads TGCAGCGTTGCCGGGAGGGCTCACAATGAGCAGTTCTTC. It is translated as CSVAGRAHNEQFF.

The chain recombines TRBV30 with TRBJ2-2, with 8 nucleotides matching TRBD1. V lost 1 base and J lost 3; bases outside the gene matches: 4. CDR1 is GTSNPN, CDR2 SVGIG, per germline (reference sequence). The CDR3 length is 15 residues. CDR3 DNA sequence: TGTGCCTGGAGTGAAGGACAGGGACACACCGGGGAGCTGTTTTTT. It translates to CAWSEGQGHTGELFF. The full variable domain, completed using reference TRBV30 and TRBJ2-2, is SQTIHQWPATLVQPVGSPLSLECTVEGTSNPNLYWYRQAAGRGLQLLFYSVGIGQISSEVPQNLSASRPQDRQFILSSKKLLLSDSGFYLCAWSEGQGHTGELFFGEGSRLTVL.

The CDR3: CASSFRRGQGATEAFF. DNA for the CDR3: TGTGCCAGCAGTTTCCGGAGAGGACAGGGGGCCACTGAAGCTTTCTTT. V usage is TRBV28 and J usage is TRBJ1-1; 11 nucleotides agree with TRBD1. V shed 3 bases and J 4 bases; nucleotides not matched to a gene: 7. Looked up from germline, CDR1 is MDHEN and CDR2 is SYDVKM. The CDR3 has 16 residues.

The chain uses TRBV6-1 and TRBJ2-1, with 8 bases fitting TRBD1. The CDR3 runs to 15 residues. The germline gives CDR1 MNHNS, CDR2 SASEGT. Trimming cost V 5 bases and J 7 bases; bases outside gene matches: 10. The CDR3 bases are TGTGCCAGCAGTCTTGGGACAGGCCCTGGTAATGAGCAGTTCTTC. Protein product: CASSLGTGPGNEQFF.

This chain connects TRBV18 to TRBJ2-1; D perhaps matches TRBD1 (5 bases). The CDR3 is 15 amino acids. The germline V gene has CDR1 KGHSH and CDR2 LQKENI. Trimming took 3 bases from V and 0 from J, leaving 9 bases between them. The CDR3 DNA sequence: TGTGCCAGCTCACCTTACGACAGCTCCTACAATGAGCAGTTCTTC. Amino acid sequence: CASSPYDSSYNEQFF.